Sequencing of this T cell receptor beta chain was carried out in a study of cytomegalovirus exposure and HLA in healthy donors. Germline V CDR1 and CDR2: SGHAT, FQDESV (reference sequence). V was clipped by 1 base and J by 4 bases, with 6 bases between them. The length of the CDR3 is 13 residues. The PCR contained 60 Vbeta and 13 Jbeta primers. Sequencing used immunoSEQ multiplex PCR; TCRdb keeps in-frame clones, though not all of them. The sample carries approximately 140,000 clones, approximately 76% recorded once. Specimen: PBMCs. The clonotype comes from a man aged 40-50 years in good health and CMV-seronegative. V is TRBV11-1 and J is TRBJ2-3; the D gene is possibly TRBD1 (5 bases). Here the CDR3 DNA reads TGTGCCAGCAGCTTAGAAGGGGCAGATACGCAGTATTTT. Translated, it gives CASSLEGADTQYF.